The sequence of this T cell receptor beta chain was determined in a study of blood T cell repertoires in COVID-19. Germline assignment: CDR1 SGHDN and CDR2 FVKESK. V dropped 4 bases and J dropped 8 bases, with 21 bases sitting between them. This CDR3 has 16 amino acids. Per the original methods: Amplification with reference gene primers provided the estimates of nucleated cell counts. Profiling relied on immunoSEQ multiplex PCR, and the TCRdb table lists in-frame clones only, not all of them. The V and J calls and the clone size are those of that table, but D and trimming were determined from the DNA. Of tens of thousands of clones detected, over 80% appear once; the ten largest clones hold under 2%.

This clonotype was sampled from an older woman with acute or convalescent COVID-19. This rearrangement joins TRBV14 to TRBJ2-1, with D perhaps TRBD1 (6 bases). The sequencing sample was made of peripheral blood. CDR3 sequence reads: CASSLRDKGVPYEQFF. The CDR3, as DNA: TGTGCCAGCAGCCTACGGGACAAGGGGGTTCCCTATGAGCAGTTCTTC.